The 15 T cell receptor beta chains below come from one sample, sequenced in a study of shared clonotypes between healthy human individuals. Terminally differentiated effector memory CD45RA+ cells were excluded from the naive CD8 cells, which were CD45RO-negative and positively selected for CCR7. Assay: immunoSEQ multiplex PCR; the TCRdb copy retains only in-frame clones and omits some. The table has about 1,800,000 clones, approximately 94% seen once. Source material: naive CD8+ T cells sorted from blood. These receptors were obtained from a young man in good health.

The V gene is TRBV27, the J gene TRBJ1-1; D is possibly TRBD1 (5 bases). Trimming shortened V by 8 bases and J by 0 bases, and 13 bases separated the two germline ends. The V gene's germline CDR1 is MNHEY and CDR2 SMNVEV (reference sequence). There are 14 residues in the CDR3. CDR3 nucleotide sequence: TGTGCCAGCCGGCTTGGGGCAGTGAACACTGAAGCTTTCTTT. Protein product: CASRLGAVNTEAFF.

V and J are TRBV28 and TRBJ2-7, with D perhaps matching TRBD2 (5 bases). This CDR3 is 13 amino acids long. Trimming cost V 6 bases and J 5 bases, with 14 bases left between them. Germline loops: CDR1 MDHEN, CDR2 SYDVKM. CDR3 sequence: CASSSPAGHEQYF. Written as DNA, the CDR3 is TGTGCCAGCAGCTCCCCCGCGGGCCACGAGCAGTACTTC.

J is TRBJ2-1 and V is TRBV11-3, with 7 bases matching TRBD2. The V segment lost 4 bases and the J segment 7 bases; nucleotides outside the gene matches: 7. This CDR3 contains 14 residues. Germline values: CDR1 SGHNT, CDR2 YENEEA. CDR3 DNA sequence: TGTGCCAGCAGCTCCGGACTAGGTGGGAATGAGCAGTTCTTC. This encodes CASSSGLGGNEQFF.

The chain uses TRBV11-2 and TRBJ2-7, with a weak D call TRBD1 (5 bases). The CDR3 is made up of 13 amino acids. Trimming took 3 bases from V and 2 from J, leaving 8 bases between them. In germline, CDR1 is SGHAT, CDR2 FQNNGV. CDR3 nucleotides: TGTGCCAGCAGCTTTACAGGTACCTACGAGCAGTACTTC. Translation: CASSFTGTYEQYF.

The chain carries TRBV7-9 and TRBJ2-7; D possibly uses TRBD1 or TRBD2 (7 bases each). The CDR3 covers 15 residues. The germline V gene encodes CDR1 SEHNR and CDR2 FQNEAQ (reference sequence). The V and J ends lost 5 bases and 6 bases respectively, with 20 bases between them. The CDR3 DNA reads as TGTGCCAGCAGCGGGAAGGGAGGGGGCTACTCCGAGCAGTACTTC. Translating gives CASSGKGGGYSEQYF.

As regards this clone: The sample has other DNA sequences that encode this CDR3 too. The V gene is TRBV9, the J gene TRBJ2-7; perhaps TRBD1 as D (6 bases). V shed 0 bases and J shed 2 bases, with 12 bases lying between them. The CDR3 is made up of 15 amino acids. Per germline, CDR1 SGDLS and CDR2 YYNGEE. In DNA form, the CDR3 reads TGTGCCAGCAGCGTAGGAGGTGGGACAACCTACGAGCAGTACTTC. Its translation is CASSVGGGTTYEQYF.

This chain joins TRBV27 and TRBJ1-2; 11 bases align to TRBD1. The germline gives CDR1 MNHEY, CDR2 SMNVEV (reference sequence). V shed 5 bases and J 7 bases; nucleotides not matched to a gene: 6. This CDR3 is built from 14 residues. The DNA of the CDR3 is TGTGCCAGCAGTGCTTCCGGGACAGGGGGTGGCTACACCTTC. Translated: CASSASGTGGGYTF.

This sequence joins TRBV5-1 and TRBJ2-7; 9 nucleotides align to TRBD2. The V gene's germline CDR1 is SGHRS and CDR2 YFSETQ. Germline trimming cut 6 bases from V and 4 bases from J; bases unmatched to any gene: 2. The CDR3 sequence is 12 residues long. For the CDR3, the DNA is TGCGCCAGCAAGACTAGCGGATACGAGCAGTACTTC. Encoded protein: CASKTSGYEQYF.

J is TRBJ1-1 and V is TRBV7-9, with TRBD1 matching over 7 bases. The CDR3 runs to 13 residues. The germline CDR1 and CDR2 sequences are SEHNR and FQNEAQ (reference sequence). The junction had 11 bases not matched to a gene; V was cut back by 10 bases and J by 6 bases. The CDR3 is CATRNRGGPEAFF. CDR3 sequence (DNA): TGTGCCACCAGGAACAGGGGAGGGCCTGAAGCTTTCTTT.

The V gene is TRBV11-1, the J gene TRBJ2-3; 10 bases agree with TRBD2. Per germline, CDR1 SGHAT and CDR2 FQDESV (reference sequence). The CDR3 covers 18 residues. J lost 2 bases, V lost 3 bases, and 11 bases had no gene match. CDR3 region: CASSLSPKRGGNTDTQYF. CDR3 DNA sequence: TGTGCCAGCAGCTTGTCCCCCAAGCGGGGGGGCAACACAGATACGCAGTATTTT.

This chain uses TRBV5-1 with TRBJ1-1; unclear D gene. CDR3 length: 13 residues. Trimming pared 0 bases from V and 5 bases from J, leaving 8 bases between. Germline CDR1 is SGHRS and CDR2 is YFSETQ. Here the CDR3 DNA reads TGCGCCAGCAGCTTGGAGGTGGGGACTGAAGCTTTCTTT. The encoded protein is CASSLEVGTEAFF.

This chain connects TRBV11-2 to TRBJ1-1; no reliable D call. Deletions cut 3 bases from V and 8 bases from J, with 10 bases between. This CDR3 has 12 amino acids. Germline loops: CDR1 SGHAT, CDR2 FQNNGV. CDR3 in amino acids: CASSFYEREAFF. The CDR3 DNA reads as TGTGCCAGCAGCTTTTATGAGAGAGAAGCTTTCTTT.

V usage is TRBV11-2 and J usage is TRBJ1-1; no definite D call. This CDR3 has 12 residues. V lost 2 bases, J lost 7 bases, and 8 bases lay in between. Germline assignment: CDR1 SGHAT and CDR2 FQNNGV. The CDR3 is CASSLKQHEAFF. CDR3 nucleotides: TGTGCCAGCAGCTTAAAACAGCATGAAGCTTTCTTT.

The V and J genes are TRBV5-6 and TRBJ1-3; 8 bases map to TRBD1. The trim removed 4 bases at V and 4 bases at J, leaving 4 bases unmatched. There are 14 residues in the CDR3. CDR1 is SGHDT, CDR2 YYEEEE, per germline. CDR3 bases: TGTGCCAGCAGCATGACAGGGGTCGGAAACACCATATATTTT. This codes for CASSMTGVGNTIYF.

The chain uses TRBV5-8 and TRBJ1-2, with no clear D. V shed 3 bases and J shed 9 bases, with 15 bases lying between them. Germline V gene data show CDR1 as SGHTS and CDR2 as YDEGEE. The CDR3 extends over 13 amino acids. In DNA, the CDR3 is TGTGCCAGCAGCTGGACCCCAGGCAGTAGCTACACCTTC. It encodes CASSWTPGSSYTF.